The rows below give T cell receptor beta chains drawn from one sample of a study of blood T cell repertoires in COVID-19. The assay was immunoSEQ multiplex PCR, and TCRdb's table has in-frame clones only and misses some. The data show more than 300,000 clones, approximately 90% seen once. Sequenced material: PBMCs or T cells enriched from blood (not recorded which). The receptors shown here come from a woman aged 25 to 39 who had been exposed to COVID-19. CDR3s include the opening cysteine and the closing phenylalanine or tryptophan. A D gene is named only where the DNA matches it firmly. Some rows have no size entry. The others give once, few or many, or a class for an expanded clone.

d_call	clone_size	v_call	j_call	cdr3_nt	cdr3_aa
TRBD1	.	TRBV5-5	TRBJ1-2	TGTGCCAGCAGCATATCAGGGGGTTACGGCTACACCTTC	CASSISGGYGYTF
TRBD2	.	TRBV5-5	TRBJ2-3	TGTGCCAGCAGCTTCGGACTAGTAAGCGGGGATACGCAGTATTTT	CASSFGLVSGDTQYF
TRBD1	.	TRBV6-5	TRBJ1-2	TGTGCCAGCGGGAGGACAGGAGACTATGGCTACACCTTC	CASGRTGDYGYTF
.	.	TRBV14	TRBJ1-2	TGTGCCAGCAGCCACCAAATGACAGGCTATGGCTACACCTTC	CASSHQMTGYGYTF
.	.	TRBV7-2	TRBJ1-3	TGTGCCAGCAGCAGGTGGGGGGCTGGAAACACCATATATTTT	CASSRWGAGNTIYF
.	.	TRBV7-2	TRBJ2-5	TGTGCCAGCAGCATAGTTGGGGGGGAGACCCAGTACTTC	CASSIVGGETQYF
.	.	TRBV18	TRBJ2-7	TGTGCCAGCTCACATCTCAGGGGTCAATACGAGCAGTACTTC	CASSHLRGQYEQYF
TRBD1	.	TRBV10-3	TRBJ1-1	TGTGCCATCGGTAACAGGGGGGGGACTGAAGCTTTCTTT	CAIGNRGGTEAFF
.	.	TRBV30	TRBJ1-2	TGTGCCTGGAGCGAAGCAGGGATTTGGGGCTACACCTTC	CAWSEAGIWGYTF
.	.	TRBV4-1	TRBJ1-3	TGCGCCAGCAGCTCAAGACGGGGCTCTGGAAACACCATATATTTT	CASSSRRGSGNTIYF
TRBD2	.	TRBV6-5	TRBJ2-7	TGTGCCAGCCTGACTAGCGGGCGGGGGGCCTACGAGCAGTACTTC	CASLTSGRGAYEQYF
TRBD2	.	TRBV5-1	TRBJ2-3	TGCGCCAGCAGCTTTACCGGGACTAGCGGGGGCGTCAGAACAGATACGCAGTATTTT	CASSFTGTSGGVRTDTQYF
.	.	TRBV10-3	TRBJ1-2	TGTGCCATCAGTGAGGCTGACAGCACTAACTATGGCTACACCTTC	CAISEADSTNYGYTF
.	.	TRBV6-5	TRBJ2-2	TGTGCCAGCAGTTACTCAGGGCGGGCCACCGGGGAGCTGTTTTTT	CASSYSGRATGELFF
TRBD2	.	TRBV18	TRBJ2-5	TGTGCCAGCTCACCCCGACTAGCGGGGTACCAAGAGACCCAGTACTTC	CASSPRLAGYQETQYF
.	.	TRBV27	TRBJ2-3	TGTGCCAGCAGTTCACTTTGGACAGCGCGGCGGGGCACAGATACGCAGTATTTT	CASSSLWTARRGTDTQYF
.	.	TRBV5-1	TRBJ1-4	TGCGCCAGCAGCTTGGAAACCGGGGTTAATGAAAAACTGTTTTTT	CASSLETGVNEKLFF
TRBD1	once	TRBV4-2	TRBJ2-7	TGTGCCAGCAGCTTTCCCCCGGGACAGGTGGTCTACGAGCAGTACTTC	CASSFPPGQVVYEQYF
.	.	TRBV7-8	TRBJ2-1	TGTGCCAGCAGCCCCGTGGCCTTTAGCAGGTTCTTC	CASSPVAFSRFF
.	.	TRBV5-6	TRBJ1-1	TGTGCCAGCAGCTTGCAGGGGAACACTGAAGCTTTCTTT	CASSLQGNTEAFF
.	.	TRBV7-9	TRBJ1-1	TGTGCCAGCAGCTCCCCAGGGTATTCAGGGAACACTGAAGCTTTCTTT	CASSSPGYSGNTEAFF
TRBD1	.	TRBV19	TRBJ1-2	TGTGCCAGTAGTAAGGGACAGGCGTATGGCTACACCTTC	CASSKGQAYGYTF
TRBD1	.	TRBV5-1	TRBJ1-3	TGCGCCAGCAGCTTGGCCGGGACAGCTGCCGGAAACACCATATATTTT	CASSLAGTAAGNTIYF
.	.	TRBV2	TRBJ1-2	TGTGCCAGCAGTGAATGGCAGGGAATACGCTACACCTTC	CASSEWQGIRYTF
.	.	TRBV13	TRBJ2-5	TGTGCCAGCAGCTTTAGGGGCAGGGTGGGTGCCCAGTACTTC	CASSFRGRVGAQYF
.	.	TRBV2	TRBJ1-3	TGTGCCAGCAGTAGGGGATCTGGAAACACCATATATTTT	CASSRGSGNTIYF
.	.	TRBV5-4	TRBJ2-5	TGTGCCAGCAGGCCGGGACTCCAAGAGACCCAGTACTTC	CASRPGLQETQYF
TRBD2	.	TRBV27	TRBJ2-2	TGTGCCAGCAGTTTATGGACTAGCGGGACCGGGGAGCTGTTTTTT	CASSLWTSGTGELFF
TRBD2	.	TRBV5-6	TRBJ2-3	TGTGCCAGCAGCTTCCCAGCGGGGGGGCCTGTTACGCAGTATTTT	CASSFPAGGPVTQYF
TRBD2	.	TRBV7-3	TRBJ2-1	TGTGCCAGCAGCTTAAGTAGCGGGGGACGTTACAATGAGCAGTTCTTC	CASSLSSGGRYNEQFF
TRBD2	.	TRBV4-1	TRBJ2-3	TGCGCCAGCAGCCCATTAGGGACTAGCGGGGGGGTTGGGGATACGCAGTATTTT	CASSPLGTSGGVGDTQYF
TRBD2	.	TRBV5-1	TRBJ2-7	TGCGCCAGCAGCTTTTCCGGGGGGGGGCGCGGGTACGAGCAGTACTTC	CASSFSGGGRGYEQYF
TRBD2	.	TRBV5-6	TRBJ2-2	TGTGCCAGCAGCGCGGGACTAGCTACCGGGGAGCTGTTTTTT	CASSAGLATGELFF
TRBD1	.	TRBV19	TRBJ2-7	TGTGCCAGTAGTATAGGACAGGGGCCCTCCTACGAGCAGTACTTC	CASSIGQGPSYEQYF
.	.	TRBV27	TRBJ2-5	TGTGCCAGCAGTTTATGGGGGGAAGAGACCCAGTACTTC	CASSLWGEETQYF